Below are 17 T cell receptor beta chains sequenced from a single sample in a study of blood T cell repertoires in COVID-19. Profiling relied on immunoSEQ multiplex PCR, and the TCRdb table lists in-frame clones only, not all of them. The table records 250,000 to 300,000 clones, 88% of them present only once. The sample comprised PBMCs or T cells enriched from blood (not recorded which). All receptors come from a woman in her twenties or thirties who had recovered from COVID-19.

The CDR3 nucleotides read TGTGCCACCACTAGCGGGGGAAGCCATGAGCAGTTCTTC. This encodes CATTSGGSHEQFF. The chain uses TRBV10-3 and TRBJ2-1; 11 bases are shared with TRBD2. The trim removed 10 bases at V and 8 bases at J, leaving 7 bases unmatched. Germline V gene data show CDR1 as ENHRY and CDR2 as SYGVKD. This CDR3 comprises 13 residues.

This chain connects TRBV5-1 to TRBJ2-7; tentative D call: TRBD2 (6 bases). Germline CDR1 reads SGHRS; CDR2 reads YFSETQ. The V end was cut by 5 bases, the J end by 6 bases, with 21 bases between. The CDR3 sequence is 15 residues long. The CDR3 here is CASSGGSGGISEQYF. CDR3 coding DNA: TGCGCCAGCAGTGGGGGTTCCGGCGGGATAAGCGAGCAGTACTTC.

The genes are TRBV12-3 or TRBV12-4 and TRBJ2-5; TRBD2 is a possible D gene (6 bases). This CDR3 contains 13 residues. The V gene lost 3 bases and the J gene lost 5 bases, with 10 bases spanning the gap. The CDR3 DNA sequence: TGTGCCAGCAGTTTTCGGACTAAGGAGACCCAGTACTTC. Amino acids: CASSFRTKETQYF.

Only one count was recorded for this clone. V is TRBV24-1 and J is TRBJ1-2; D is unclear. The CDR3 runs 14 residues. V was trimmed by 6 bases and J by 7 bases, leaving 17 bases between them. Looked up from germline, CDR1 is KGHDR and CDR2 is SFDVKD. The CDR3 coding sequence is TGTGCCACCAGTTCTGAAGGCTCGCGGGGTGGCTACACCTTC. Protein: CATSSEGSRGGYTF.

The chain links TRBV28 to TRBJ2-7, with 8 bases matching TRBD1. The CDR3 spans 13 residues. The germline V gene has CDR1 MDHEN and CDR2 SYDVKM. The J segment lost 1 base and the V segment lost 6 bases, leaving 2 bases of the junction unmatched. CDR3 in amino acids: CASRRTGSYEQYF. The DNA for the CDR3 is TGTGCCAGCAGGAGGACAGGGTCCTACGAGCAGTACTTC.

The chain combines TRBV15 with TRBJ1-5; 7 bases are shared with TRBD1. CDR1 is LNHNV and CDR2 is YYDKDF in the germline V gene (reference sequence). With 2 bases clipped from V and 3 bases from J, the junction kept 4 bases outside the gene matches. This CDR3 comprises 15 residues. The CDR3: CATSRRTGLNQPQHF. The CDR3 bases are TGTGCCACCAGCAGACGGACAGGACTCAATCAGCCCCAGCATTTT.

CDR3 nucleotides: TGTGCCAGCTCACCTGACAGGGGAGGATGGCAGCCCCAGCATTTT. The encoded protein is CASSPDRGGWQPQHF. This chain joins TRBV18 and TRBJ1-5; the match to TRBD1 covers 8 bases. V shed 3 bases, J shed 7 bases, and the junction held 8 bases outside the gene matches. The V gene's germline CDR1 is KGHSH and CDR2 LQKENI. CDR3 length: 15 amino acids.

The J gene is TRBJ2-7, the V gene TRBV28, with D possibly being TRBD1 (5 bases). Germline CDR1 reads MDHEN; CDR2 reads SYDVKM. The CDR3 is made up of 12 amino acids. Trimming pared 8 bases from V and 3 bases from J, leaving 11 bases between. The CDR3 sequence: CASGRDGYEQYF. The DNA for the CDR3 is TGTGCCAGCGGCAGGGATGGCTACGAGCAGTACTTC.

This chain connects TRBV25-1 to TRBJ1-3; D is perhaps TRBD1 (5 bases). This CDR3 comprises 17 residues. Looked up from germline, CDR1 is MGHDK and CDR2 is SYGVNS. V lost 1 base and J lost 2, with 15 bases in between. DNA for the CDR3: TGTGCCAGCAGTGAATGGCAGGGAAGCCCTGCTGGAAACACCATATATTTT. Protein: CASSEWQGSPAGNTIYF.

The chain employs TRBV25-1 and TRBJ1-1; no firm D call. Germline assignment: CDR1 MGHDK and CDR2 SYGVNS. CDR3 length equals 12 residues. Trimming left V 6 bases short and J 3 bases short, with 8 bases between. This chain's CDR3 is CASSEAYTEAFF. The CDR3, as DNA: TGTGCCAGCAGCGAAGCGTACACTGAAGCTTTCTTT.

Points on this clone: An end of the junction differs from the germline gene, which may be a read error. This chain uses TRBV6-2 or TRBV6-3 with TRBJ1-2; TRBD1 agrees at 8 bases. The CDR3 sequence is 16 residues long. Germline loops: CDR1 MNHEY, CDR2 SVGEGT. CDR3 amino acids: CASSHSLTGVGYGYTF. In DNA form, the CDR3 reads TGTGCCAGCAGTCACTCCTTGACAGGGGTTGGCTATGGCTACACCTTC.

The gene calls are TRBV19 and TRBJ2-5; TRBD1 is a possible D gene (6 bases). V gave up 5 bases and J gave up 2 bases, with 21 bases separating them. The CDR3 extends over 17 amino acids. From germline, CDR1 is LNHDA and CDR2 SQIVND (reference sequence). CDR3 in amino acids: CASSFRYRGGGQETQYF. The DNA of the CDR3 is TGTGCCAGTAGTTTCAGGTACCGAGGGGGTGGGCAAGAGACCCAGTACTTC.

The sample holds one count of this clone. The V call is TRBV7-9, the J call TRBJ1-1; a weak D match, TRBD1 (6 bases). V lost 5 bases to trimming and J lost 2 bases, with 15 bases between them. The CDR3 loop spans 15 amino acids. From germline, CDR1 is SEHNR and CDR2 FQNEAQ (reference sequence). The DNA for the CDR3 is TGTGCCAGCAGCGAAGAACAGGGTAGAAACACTGAAGCTTTCTTT. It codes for CASSEEQGRNTEAFF.

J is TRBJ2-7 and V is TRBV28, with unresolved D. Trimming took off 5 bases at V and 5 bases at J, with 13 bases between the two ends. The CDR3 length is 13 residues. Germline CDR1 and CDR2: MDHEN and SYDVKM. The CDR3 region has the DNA TGTGCCAGCAGTCCGCGAGTGGGCCACGAGCAGTACTTC. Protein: CASSPRVGHEQYF.

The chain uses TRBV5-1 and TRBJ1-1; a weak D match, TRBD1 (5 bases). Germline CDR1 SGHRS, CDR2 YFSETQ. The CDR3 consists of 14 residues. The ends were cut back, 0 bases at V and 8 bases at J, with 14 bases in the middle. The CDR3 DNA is TGCGCCAGCAGCTTGGAGGGTCAGGGAACCGAAGCTTTCTTT. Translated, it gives CASSLEGQGTEAFF.

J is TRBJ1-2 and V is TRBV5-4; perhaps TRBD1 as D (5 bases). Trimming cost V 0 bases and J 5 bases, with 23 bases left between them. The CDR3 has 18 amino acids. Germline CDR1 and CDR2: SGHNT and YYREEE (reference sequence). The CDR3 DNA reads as TGTGCCAGCAGCTTGGGGCCACTGACAGCCCTTAAGGAGTATGGCTACACCTTC. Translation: CASSLGPLTALKEYGYTF.

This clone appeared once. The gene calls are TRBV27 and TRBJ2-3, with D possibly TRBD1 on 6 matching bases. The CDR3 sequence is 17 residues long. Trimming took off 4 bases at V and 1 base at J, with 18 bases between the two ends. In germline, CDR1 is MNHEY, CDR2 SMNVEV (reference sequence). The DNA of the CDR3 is TGTGCCAGCAGTTCACCACTCCGGGACACCCGCACAGATACGCAGTATTTT. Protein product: CASSSPLRDTRTDTQYF.